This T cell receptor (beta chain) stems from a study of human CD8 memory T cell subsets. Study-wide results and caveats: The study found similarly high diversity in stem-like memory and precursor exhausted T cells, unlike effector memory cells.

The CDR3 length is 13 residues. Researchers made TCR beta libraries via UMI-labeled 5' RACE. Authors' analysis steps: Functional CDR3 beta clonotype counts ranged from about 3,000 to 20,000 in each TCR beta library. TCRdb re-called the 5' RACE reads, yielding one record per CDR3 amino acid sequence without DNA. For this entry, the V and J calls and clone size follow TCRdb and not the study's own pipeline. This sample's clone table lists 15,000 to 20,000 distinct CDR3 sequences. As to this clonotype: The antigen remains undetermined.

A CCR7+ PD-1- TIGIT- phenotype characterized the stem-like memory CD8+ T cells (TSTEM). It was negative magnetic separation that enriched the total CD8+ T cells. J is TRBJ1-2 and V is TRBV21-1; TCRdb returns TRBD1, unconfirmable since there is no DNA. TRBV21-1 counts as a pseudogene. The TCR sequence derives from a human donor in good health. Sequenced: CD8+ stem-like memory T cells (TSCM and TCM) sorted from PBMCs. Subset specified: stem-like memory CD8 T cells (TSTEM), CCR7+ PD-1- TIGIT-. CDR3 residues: CASTTGGAWGYTF.